The T cell receptor (beta chain) under discussion was sequenced for a study of CD8 T cells in Susac syndrome. Germline assignment: CDR1 GTSNPN and CDR2 SVGIG (reference sequence). The CDR3 extends over 8 amino acids. Random hexamers served to reverse transcribe roughly 0.45 to 1 ug RNA. The authors amplified TCR beta CDR3 across 54 Vbeta and 13 Jbeta using immunoSEQ multiplex PCR. TCRdb analysed the immunoSEQ multiplex PCR reads with MiXCR anew, one entry per CDR3 protein. The repertoire includes 170,000 or so distinct CDR3 sequences, about 94% of them detected once, and roughly 0.1% sits in the top ten.

The TCR sequence derives from a human donor with multiple sclerosis. The chain combines TRBV30 with TRBJ1-2; D is perhaps TRBD1 (6 bases). The sample comprised CD4+ T cells from PBMCs. DNA for the CDR3: TGTTCGGGGGCGGGCTACACCTTC. It yields the protein CSGAGYTF.